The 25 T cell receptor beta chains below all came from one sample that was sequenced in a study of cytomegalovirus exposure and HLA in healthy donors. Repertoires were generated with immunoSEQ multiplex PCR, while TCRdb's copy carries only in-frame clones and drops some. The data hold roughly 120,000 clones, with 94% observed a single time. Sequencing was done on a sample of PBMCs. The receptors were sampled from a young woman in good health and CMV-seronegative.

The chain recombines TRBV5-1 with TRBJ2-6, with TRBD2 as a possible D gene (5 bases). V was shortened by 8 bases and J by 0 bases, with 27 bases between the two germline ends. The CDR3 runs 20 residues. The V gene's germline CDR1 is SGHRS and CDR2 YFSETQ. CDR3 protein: CASYHNGEAGTSSGANVLTF. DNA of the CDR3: TGCGCCAGTTATCATAACGGCGAGGCAGGAACTAGCTCTGGGGCCAACGTCCTGACTTTC.

CDR3 nucleotides: TGTGCCAGCAGTGGGGACAGAGACACTGAAGCTTTCTTT. Its protein is CASSGDRDTEAFF. This chain links TRBV6-1 with TRBJ1-1, with TRBD1 identical over 7 bases. J was trimmed by 3 bases and V by 4 bases; bases with no gene match: 2. The CDR3 runs 13 residues. The germline V gene has CDR1 MNHNS and CDR2 SASEGT.

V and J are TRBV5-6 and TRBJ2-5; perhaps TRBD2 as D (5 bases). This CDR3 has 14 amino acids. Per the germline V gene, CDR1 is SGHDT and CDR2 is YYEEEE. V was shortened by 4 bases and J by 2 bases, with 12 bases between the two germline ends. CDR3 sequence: CASSRNRGQETQYF. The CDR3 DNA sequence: TGTGCCAGCAGCCGGAACCGGGGACAAGAGACCCAGTACTTC.

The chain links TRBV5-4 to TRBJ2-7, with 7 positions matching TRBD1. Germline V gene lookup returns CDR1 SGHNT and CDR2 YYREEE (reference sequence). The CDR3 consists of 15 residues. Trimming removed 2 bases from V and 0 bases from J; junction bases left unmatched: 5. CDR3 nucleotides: TGTGCCAGCAGCTTACCGGGACAGAGCTCCTACGAGCAGTACTTC. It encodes CASSLPGQSSYEQYF. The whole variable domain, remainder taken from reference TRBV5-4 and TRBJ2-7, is ETGVTQSPTHLIKTRGQQVTLRCSSQSGHNTVSWYQQALGQGPQFIFQYYREEENGRGNFPPRFSGLQFPNYSSELNVNALELDDSALYLCASSLPGQSSYEQYFGPGTRLTVT.

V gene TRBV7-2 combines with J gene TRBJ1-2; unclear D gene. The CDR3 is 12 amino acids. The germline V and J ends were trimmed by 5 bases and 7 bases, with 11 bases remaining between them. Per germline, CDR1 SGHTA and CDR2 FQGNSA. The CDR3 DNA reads TGTGCCAGCAGCCGGCTCGAGGGTGGCTACACCTTC. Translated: CASSRLEGGYTF.

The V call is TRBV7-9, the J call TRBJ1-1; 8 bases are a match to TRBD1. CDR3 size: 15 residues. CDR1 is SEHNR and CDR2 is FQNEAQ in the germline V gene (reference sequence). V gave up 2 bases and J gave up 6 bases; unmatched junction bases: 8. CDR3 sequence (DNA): TGTGCCAGCAGCTTAACGATGGGACAGGTCCCTGAAGCTTTCTTT. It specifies CASSLTMGQVPEAFF.

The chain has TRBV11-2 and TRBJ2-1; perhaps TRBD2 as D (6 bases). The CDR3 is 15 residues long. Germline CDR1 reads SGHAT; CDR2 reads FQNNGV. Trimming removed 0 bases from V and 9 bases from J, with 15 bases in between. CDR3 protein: CASSLERRDRAEQFF. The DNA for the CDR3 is TGTGCCAGCAGCTTAGAGCGGAGGGATCGGGCTGAGCAGTTCTTC.

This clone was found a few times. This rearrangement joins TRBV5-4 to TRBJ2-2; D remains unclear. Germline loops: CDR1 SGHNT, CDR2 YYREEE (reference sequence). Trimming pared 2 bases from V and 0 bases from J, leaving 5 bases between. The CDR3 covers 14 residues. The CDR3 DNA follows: TGTGCCAGCAGCTTTAGCTCGAACACCGGGGAGCTGTTTTTT. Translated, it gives CASSFSSNTGELFF.

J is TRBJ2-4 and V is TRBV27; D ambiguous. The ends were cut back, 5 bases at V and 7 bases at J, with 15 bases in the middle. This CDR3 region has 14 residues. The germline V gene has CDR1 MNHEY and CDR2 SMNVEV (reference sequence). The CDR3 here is CASSLTAPGNIQYF. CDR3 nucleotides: TGTGCCAGCAGTCTAACGGCGCCCGGGAACATTCAGTACTTC.

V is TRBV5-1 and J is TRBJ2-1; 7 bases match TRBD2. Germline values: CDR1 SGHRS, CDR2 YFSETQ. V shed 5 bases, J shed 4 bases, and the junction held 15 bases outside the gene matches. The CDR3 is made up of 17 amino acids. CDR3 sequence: CASSASWGGSGYNEQFF. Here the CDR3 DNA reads TGCGCCAGCAGTGCGAGCTGGGGCGGGAGTGGGTACAATGAGCAGTTCTTC.

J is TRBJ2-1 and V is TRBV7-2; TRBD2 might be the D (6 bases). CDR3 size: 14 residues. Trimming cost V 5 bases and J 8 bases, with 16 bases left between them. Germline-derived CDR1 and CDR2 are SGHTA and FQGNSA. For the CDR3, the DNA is TGTGCCAGCAGCCCCCTGGGCGGGACCGATGAGCAGTTCTTC. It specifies CASSPLGGTDEQFF.

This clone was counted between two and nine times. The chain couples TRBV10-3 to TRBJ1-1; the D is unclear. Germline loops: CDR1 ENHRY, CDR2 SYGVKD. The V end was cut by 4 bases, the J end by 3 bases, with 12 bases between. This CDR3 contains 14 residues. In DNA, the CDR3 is TGTGCCATCAGTGGTGGGCTGATGGACACTGAAGCTTTCTTT. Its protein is CAISGGLMDTEAFF.

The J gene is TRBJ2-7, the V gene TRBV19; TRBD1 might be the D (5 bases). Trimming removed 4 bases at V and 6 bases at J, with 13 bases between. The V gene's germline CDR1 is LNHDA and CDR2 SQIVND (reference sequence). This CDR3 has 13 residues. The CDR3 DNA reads TGTGCCAGTAGTAAGGGCAGGGTGAGCGAGCAGTACTTC. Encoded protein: CASSKGRVSEQYF.

For the CDR3, the DNA is TGTGCTAGTGGTTTCCCTTTGACAGGCCCCTTTTACGAGCAGTACTTC. Amino acid sequence: CASGFPLTGPFYEQYF. The chain uses TRBV12-5 and TRBJ2-7; a possible D gene is TRBD1 (6 bases). CDR1 and CDR2 (germline): LGHNT, FRNRAP. V lost 3 bases and J lost 4, with 19 bases in between. This CDR3 is 16 amino acids long.

The CDR3 DNA sequence: TGCGCCAGCTCCAGGGGTACTAATGAAAAACTGTTTTTT. This encodes CASSRGTNEKLFF. The V call is TRBV5-1, the J call TRBJ1-4; D is possibly TRBD1 (6 bases). Germline-derived CDR1 and CDR2 are SGHRS and YFSETQ. CDR3 size: 13 residues. V was shortened by 7 bases and J by 2 bases, with 9 bases between the two germline ends.

CDR3 sequence reads: CASSSRLGGDRNEQFF. CDR3 DNA: TGTGCCAGTAGCTCTCGACTCGGGGGGGATAGAAATGAGCAGTTCTTC. This chain connects TRBV19 to TRBJ2-1; 8 bases map to TRBD2. Germline-derived CDR1 and CDR2 are LNHDA and SQIVND (reference sequence). J lost 7 bases, V lost 6 bases, and 14 bases had no gene match. The CDR3 is 16 amino acids.

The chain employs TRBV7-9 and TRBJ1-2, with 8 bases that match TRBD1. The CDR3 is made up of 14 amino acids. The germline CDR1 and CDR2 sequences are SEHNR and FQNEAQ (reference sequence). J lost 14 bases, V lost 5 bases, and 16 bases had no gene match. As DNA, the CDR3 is TGTGCCAGCAGCAGAAGGCCCGGGACAGGAAAAGAGACCTTC. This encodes CASSRRPGTGKETF. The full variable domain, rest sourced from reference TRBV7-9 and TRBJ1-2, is DTGVSQNPRHKITKRGQNVTFRCDPISEHNRLYWYRQTLGQGPEFLTYFQNEAQLEKSRLLSDRFSAERPKGSFSTLEIQRTEQGDSAMYLCASSRRPGTGKETFGSGTRLTVV.

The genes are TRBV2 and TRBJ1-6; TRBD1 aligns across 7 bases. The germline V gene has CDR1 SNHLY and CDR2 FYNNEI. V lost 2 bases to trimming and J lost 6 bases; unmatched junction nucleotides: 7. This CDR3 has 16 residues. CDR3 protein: CASSELVTGSNSPLHF. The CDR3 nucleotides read TGTGCCAGCAGTGAACTTGTGACAGGGAGTAATTCACCCCTCCACTTT.

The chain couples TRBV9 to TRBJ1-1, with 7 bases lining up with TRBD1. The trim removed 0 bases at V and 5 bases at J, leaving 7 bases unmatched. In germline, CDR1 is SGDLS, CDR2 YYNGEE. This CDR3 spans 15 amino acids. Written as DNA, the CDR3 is TGTGCCAGCAGCGTAGGACAGGGAGGACTGACTGAAGCTTTCTTT. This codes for CASSVGQGGLTEAFF.

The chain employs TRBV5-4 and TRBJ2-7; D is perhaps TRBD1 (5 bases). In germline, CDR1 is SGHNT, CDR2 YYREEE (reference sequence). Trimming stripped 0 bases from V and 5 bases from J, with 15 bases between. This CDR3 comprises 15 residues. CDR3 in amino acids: CASSLGQGITHEQYF. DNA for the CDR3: TGTGCCAGCAGCTTGGGGCAGGGAATTACCCACGAGCAGTACTTC.

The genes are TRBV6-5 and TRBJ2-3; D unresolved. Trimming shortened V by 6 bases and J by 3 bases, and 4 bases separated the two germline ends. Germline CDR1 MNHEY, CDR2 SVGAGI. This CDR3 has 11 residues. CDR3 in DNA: TGTGCCAGCAGCCCAACAGATACGCAGTATTTT. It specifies CASSPTDTQYF.

The CDR3 DNA reads as TGTGCCAGCACTCAGCAACCGTTTATGGCGGGAGAGCAGTACTTC. It translates to CASTQQPFMAGEQYF. This rearrangement joins TRBV6-5 to TRBJ2-7; TRBD2 might be the D (6 bases). V lost 7 bases, J lost 7 bases, and 23 bases lay in between. The CDR3 covers 15 residues. Germline V gene data show CDR1 as MNHEY and CDR2 as SVGAGI.

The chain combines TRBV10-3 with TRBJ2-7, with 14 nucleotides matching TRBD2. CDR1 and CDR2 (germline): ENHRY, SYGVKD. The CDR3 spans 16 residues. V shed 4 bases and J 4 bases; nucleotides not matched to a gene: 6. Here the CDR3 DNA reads TGTGCCATCAGTGGAACCGGGACTAGCGGGGGATACGAGCAGTACTTC. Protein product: CAISGTGTSGGYEQYF.

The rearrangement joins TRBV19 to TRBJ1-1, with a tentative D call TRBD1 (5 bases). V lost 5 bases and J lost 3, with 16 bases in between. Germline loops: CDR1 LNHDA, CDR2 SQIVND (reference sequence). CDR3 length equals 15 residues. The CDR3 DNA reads TGTGCCAGTAGTGGGGCAGGGCTTCCTTACACTGAAGCTTTCTTT. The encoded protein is CASSGAGLPYTEAFF.

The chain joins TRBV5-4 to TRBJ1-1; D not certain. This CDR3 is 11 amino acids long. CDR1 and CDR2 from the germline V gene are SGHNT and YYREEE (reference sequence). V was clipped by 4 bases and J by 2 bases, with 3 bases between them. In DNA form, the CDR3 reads TGTGCCAGCAGCCTTAACACTGAAGCTTTCTTT. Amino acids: CASSLNTEAFF. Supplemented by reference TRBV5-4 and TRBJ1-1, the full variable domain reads ETGVTQSPTHLIKTRGQQVTLRCSSQSGHNTVSWYQQALGQGPQFIFQYYREEENGRGNFPPRFSGLQFPNYSSELNVNALELDDSALYLCASSLNTEAFFGQGTRLTVV.